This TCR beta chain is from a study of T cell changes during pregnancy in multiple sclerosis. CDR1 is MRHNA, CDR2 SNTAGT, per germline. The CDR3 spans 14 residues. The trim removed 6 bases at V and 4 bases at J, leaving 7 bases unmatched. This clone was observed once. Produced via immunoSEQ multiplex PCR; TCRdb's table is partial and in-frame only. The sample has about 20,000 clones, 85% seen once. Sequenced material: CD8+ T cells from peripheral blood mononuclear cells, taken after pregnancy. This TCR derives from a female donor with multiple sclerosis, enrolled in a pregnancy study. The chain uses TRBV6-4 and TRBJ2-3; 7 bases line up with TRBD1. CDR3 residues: CASSAEGTADTQYF. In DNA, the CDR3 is TGTGCCAGCAGCGCGGAAGGGACAGCAGATACGCAGTATTTT.